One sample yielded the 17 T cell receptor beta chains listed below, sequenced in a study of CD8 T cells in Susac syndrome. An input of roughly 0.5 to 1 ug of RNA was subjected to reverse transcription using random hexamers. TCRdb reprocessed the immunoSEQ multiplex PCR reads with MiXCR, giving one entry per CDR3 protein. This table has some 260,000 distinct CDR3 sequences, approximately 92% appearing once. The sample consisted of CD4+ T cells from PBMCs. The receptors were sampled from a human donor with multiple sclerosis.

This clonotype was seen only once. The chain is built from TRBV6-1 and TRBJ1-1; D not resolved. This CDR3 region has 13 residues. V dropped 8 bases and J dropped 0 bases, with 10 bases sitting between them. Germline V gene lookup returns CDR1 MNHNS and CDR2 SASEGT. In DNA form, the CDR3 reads TGTGCCAGCTGGCGGGCCCTGAACACTGAAGCTTTCTTT. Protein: CASWRALNTEAFF.

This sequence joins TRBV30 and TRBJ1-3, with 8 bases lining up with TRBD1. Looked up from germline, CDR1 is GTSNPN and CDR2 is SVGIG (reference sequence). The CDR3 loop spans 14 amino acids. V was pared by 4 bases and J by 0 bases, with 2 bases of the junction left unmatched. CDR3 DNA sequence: TGTGCCTGGAATGGACAGGGCTCTGGAAACACCATATATTTT. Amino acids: CAWNGQGSGNTIYF. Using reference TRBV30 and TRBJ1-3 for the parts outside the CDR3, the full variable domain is SQTIHQWPATLVQPVGSPLSLECTVEGTSNPNLYWYRQAAGRGLQLLFYSVGIGQISSEVPQNLSASRPQDRQFILSSKKLLLSDSGFYLCAWNGQGSGNTIYFGEGSWLTVV.

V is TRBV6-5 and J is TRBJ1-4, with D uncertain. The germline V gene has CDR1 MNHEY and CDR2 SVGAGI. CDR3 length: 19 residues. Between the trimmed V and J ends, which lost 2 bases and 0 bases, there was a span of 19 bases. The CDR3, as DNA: TGTGCCAGCAGTTACGGAGCAGGCTCAAGATTCCCAACTAATGAAAAACTGTTTTTT. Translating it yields CASSYGAGSRFPTNEKLFF.

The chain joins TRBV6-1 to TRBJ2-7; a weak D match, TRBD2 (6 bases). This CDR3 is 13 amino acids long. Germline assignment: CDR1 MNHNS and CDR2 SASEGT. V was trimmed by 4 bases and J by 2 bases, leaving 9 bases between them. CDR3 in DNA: TGTGCCAGCAGTGGCCGGGGGACCTACGAGCAGTACGTC. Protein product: CASSGRGTYEQYV.

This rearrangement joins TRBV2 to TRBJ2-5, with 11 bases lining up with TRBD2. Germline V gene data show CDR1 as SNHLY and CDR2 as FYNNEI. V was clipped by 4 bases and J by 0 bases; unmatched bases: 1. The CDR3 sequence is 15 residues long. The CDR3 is CASSGTSGYQETQYF. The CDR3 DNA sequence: TGTGCCAGCAGTGGGACTAGCGGGTACCAAGAGACCCAGTACTTC.

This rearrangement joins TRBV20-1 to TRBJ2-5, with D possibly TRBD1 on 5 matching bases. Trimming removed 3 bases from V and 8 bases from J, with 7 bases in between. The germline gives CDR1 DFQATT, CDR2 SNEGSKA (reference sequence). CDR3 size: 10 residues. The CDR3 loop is CSASRGTQYF. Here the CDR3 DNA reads TGCAGTGCTAGTAGGGGAACCCAGTACTTC.

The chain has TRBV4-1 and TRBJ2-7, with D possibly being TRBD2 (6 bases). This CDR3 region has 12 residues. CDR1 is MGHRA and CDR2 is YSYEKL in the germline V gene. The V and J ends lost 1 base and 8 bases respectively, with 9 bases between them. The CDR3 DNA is TGCGCCAGCAGCCAAGGGAGGGAGAAGCAGTACTTC. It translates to CASSQGREKQYF.

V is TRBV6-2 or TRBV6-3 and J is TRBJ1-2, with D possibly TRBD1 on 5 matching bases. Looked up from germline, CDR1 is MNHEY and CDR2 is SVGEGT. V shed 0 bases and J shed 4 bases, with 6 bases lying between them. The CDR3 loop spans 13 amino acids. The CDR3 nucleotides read TGTGCCAGCAGTTACTCGACAGCCTATGGCTACACCTTC. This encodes CASSYSTAYGYTF.

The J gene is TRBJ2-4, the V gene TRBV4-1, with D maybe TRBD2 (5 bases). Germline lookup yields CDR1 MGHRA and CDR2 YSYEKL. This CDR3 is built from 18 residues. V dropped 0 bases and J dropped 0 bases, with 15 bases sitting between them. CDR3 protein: CASSQDGRATLAKNIQYF. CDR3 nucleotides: TGCGCCAGCAGCCAAGATGGGAGAGCTACACTAGCCAAAAACATTCAGTACTTC.

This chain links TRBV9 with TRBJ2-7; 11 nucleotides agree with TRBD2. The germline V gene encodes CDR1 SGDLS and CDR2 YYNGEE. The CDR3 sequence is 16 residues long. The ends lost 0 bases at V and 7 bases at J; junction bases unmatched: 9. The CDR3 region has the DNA TGTGCCAGCAGCGTAGGAGTAGCGGGAGGGCCGGGGGAGCAGTACGTC. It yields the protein CASSVGVAGGPGEQYV.

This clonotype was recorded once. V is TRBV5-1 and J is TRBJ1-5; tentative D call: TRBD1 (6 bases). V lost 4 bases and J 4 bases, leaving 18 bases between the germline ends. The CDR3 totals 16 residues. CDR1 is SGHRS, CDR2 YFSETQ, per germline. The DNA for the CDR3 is TGCGCCAGCAGCCAGGACAGCCACGACCCTAATCAGCCCCAGCATTTT. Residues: CASSQDSHDPNQPQHF. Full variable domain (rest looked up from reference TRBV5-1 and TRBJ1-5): KAGVTQTPRYLIKTRGQQVTLSCSPISGHRSVSWYQQTPGQGLQFLFEYFSETQRNKGNFPGRFSGRQFSNSRSEMNVSTLELGDSALYLCASSQDSHDPNQPQHFGDGTRLSIL.

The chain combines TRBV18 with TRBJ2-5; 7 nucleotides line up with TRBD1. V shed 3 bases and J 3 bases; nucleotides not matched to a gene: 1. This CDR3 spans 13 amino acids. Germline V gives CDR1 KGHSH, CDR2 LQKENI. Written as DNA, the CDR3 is TGTGCCAGCTCACCCGGACAGGAAGAGACCCAGTACTTC. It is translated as CASSPGQEETQYF.

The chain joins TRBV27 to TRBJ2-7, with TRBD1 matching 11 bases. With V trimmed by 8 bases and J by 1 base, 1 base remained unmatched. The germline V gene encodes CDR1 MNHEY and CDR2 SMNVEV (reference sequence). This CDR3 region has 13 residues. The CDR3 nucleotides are TGTGCCAGCCGGGACAGGGGGTCCTACGAGCAGTACTTC. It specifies CASRDRGSYEQYF.

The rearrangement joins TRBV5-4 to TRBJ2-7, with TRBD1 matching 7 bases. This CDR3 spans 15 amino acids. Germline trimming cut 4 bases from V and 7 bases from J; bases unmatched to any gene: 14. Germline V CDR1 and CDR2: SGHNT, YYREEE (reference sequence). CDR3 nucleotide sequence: TGTGCCAGCAGCCCCACCTGGACAGGCTGTAGAGAGCAGTACGTC. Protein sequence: CASSPTWTGCREQYV.

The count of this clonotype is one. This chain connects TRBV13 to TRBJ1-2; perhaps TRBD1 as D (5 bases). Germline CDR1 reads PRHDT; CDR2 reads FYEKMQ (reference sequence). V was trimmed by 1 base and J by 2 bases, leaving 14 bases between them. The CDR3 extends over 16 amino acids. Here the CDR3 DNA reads TGTGCCAGCAGCTTAGAGGGGCCGGGCAACAACTATGGCTACACCTTC. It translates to CASSLEGPGNNYGYTF.

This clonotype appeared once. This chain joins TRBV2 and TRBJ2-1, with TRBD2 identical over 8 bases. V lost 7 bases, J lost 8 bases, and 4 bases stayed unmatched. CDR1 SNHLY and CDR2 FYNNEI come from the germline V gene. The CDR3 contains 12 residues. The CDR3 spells CASTGTSHEQFF. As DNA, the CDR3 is TGTGCCAGCACCGGGACTAGTCATGAGCAGTTCTTC.

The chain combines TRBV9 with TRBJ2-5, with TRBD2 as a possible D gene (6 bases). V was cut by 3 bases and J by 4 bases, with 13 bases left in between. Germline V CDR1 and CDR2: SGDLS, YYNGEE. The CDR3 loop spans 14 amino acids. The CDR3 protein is CASSADQGGETQYF. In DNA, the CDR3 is TGTGCCAGCAGCGCAGACCAGGGAGGAGAGACCCAGTACTTC.